A single sample is the source of the 22 T cell receptor beta chains below, sequenced in a study of blood T cell repertoires in COVID-19. Data came from immunoSEQ multiplex PCR; TCRdb stores just in-frame clones and leaves some out. The sample yields about 370,000 clones, around 87% seen once. Sequenced material: PBMCs or T cells enriched from blood (not recorded which). The receptors stem from a man aged 18 to 35 who had recovered from COVID-19.

The chain joins TRBV7-9 to TRBJ2-3, with a weak D call TRBD2 (5 bases). This CDR3 has 13 residues. Germline-derived CDR1 and CDR2 are SEHNR and FQNEAQ (reference sequence). V was cut by 5 bases and J by 6 bases, with 12 bases left in between. The CDR3 DNA sequence: TGTGCCAGCAGCCTACTAGTCGCGGATACGCAGTATTTT. Amino acid sequence: CASSLLVADTQYF.

The genes are TRBV19 and TRBJ2-3; tentatively, D is TRBD2 (5 bases). Looked up from germline, CDR1 is LNHDA and CDR2 is SQIVND (reference sequence). V gave up 8 bases and J gave up 1 base, with 10 bases separating them. This CDR3 contains 13 residues. The CDR3 bases are TGTGCCAGTCGGAACGGGGGCACAGATACGCAGTATTTT. It translates to CASRNGGTDTQYF.

The J gene is TRBJ1-3, the V gene TRBV3-1 (or the pseudogene TRBV3-2); maybe TRBD1 (5 bases). Deletions cut 1 base from V and 2 bases from J, with 9 bases between. The CDR3 length is 15 residues. Germline V gene lookup returns CDR1 LGHDT and CDR2 YNNKEL (reference sequence). The CDR3 reads CASSQATGAGNTIYF. The CDR3 nucleotides are TGTGCCAGCAGCCAAGCAACAGGAGCTGGAAACACCATATATTTT.

The V and J genes are TRBV6-1 and TRBJ1-1; TRBD1 aligns across 9 bases. From germline, CDR1 is MNHNS and CDR2 SASEGT. Unmatched junction bases numbered 8, after V lost 2 bases and J lost 4 bases. This CDR3 comprises 16 residues. CDR3 amino acids: CASSEFLGQGFTEAFF. The CDR3 bases are TGTGCCAGCAGTGAATTCTTGGGACAGGGATTCACTGAAGCTTTCTTT.

The V gene is TRBV2, the J gene TRBJ1-4, with D possibly TRBD1 on 6 matching bases. Germline lookup yields CDR1 SNHLY and CDR2 FYNNEI. The V end lost 7 bases, the J end lost 7 bases, and 22 bases lay between the germline ends. The CDR3 contains 16 residues. This CDR3 reads CASTKEKGGGSEKLFF. The CDR3 bases are TGTGCCAGCACCAAGGAAAAGGGAGGGGGGTCTGAAAAACTGTTTTTT.

The V gene is TRBV5-1, the J gene TRBJ1-2, with D maybe TRBD1 (5 bases). The CDR3 totals 16 residues. Per the germline V gene, CDR1 is SGHRS and CDR2 is YFSETQ. Trimming stripped 3 bases from V and 3 bases from J, with 18 bases between. The CDR3: CASSSTGDAIHYGYTF. The CDR3 DNA sequence: TGCGCCAGCAGCTCGACGGGGGACGCAATTCACTATGGCTACACCTTC. Drawing the rest from reference TRBV5-1 and TRBJ1-2, the complete variable domain is KAGVTQTPRYLIKTRGQQVTLSCSPISGHRSVSWYQQTPGQGLQFLFEYFSETQRNKGNFPGRFSGRQFSNSRSEMNVSTLELGDSALYLCASSSTGDAIHYGYTFGSGTRLTVV.

The rearrangement joins TRBV11-2 to TRBJ1-1; possible D gene TRBD1, 6 bases. The length of the CDR3 is 13 residues. Per germline, CDR1 SGHAT and CDR2 FQNNGV. Trimming took 5 bases from V and 3 from J, leaving 10 bases between them. The CDR3 loop is CASSPDRDTEAFF. CDR3 DNA sequence: TGTGCCAGCAGCCCGGACAGAGACACTGAAGCTTTCTTT.

The chain joins TRBV6-5 to TRBJ2-7, with 12 bases fitting TRBD2. Germline V gives CDR1 MNHEY, CDR2 SVGAGI. Unmatched junction bases numbered 3, after V lost 6 bases and J lost 0 bases. The CDR3 runs 15 residues. The CDR3 bases are TGTGCCAGCAGACGGACTAGCGGGGCCTCCTACGAGCAGTACTTC. It yields the protein CASRRTSGASYEQYF.

The chain carries TRBV19 and TRBJ2-7; a weak D match, TRBD2 (5 bases). CDR3 length equals 16 residues. Germline CDR1 is LNHDA and CDR2 is SQIVND (reference sequence). Trimming removed 5 bases at V and 3 bases at J, with 20 bases between. CDR3 residues: CASSVTFSTGFYEQYF. Written as DNA, the CDR3 is TGTGCCAGTAGTGTCACGTTTTCCACGGGATTCTACGAGCAGTACTTC.

The CDR3 protein is CASSLGTGGYTF. In DNA, the CDR3 is TGTGCCAGCAGCTTAGGCACAGGGGGCTACACCTTC. This chain uses TRBV7-6 with TRBJ1-2; D is possibly TRBD1 (6 bases). CDR1 is SGHVS, CDR2 FNYEAQ, per germline. V lost 1 base and J lost 8, with 8 bases in between. This CDR3 spans 12 amino acids.

CDR3 sequence: CSASSQGQGIDEQYF. The CDR3 DNA follows: TGCAGTGCTAGTAGCCAGGGACAGGGAATTGACGAGCAGTACTTC. This chain links TRBV20-1 with TRBJ2-7, with TRBD1 identical over 9 bases. The germline gives CDR1 DFQATT, CDR2 SNEGSKA (reference sequence). CDR3 size: 15 residues. J lost 5 bases, V lost 3 bases, and 11 bases had no gene match.

The J gene is TRBJ2-7, the V gene TRBV19; 7 bases are shared with TRBD1. Per germline, CDR1 LNHDA and CDR2 SQIVND (reference sequence). This CDR3 contains 14 residues. With V trimmed by 9 bases and J by 2 bases, 10 bases remained unmatched. This CDR3 is CASHPRQGPYEQYF. CDR3 bases: TGTGCCAGCCACCCTCGACAGGGTCCCTACGAGCAGTACTTC.

V and J are TRBV20-1 and TRBJ2-3; maybe TRBD1 (5 bases). This CDR3 has 14 amino acids. V lost 3 bases, J lost 0 bases, and 10 bases lay in between. Germline CDR1 reads DFQATT; CDR2 reads SNEGSKA (reference sequence). The CDR3 DNA follows: TGCAGTGCTAGTCGACAGTTTAGCACAGATACGCAGTATTTT. This codes for CSASRQFSTDTQYF.

The chain is built from TRBV7-8 and TRBJ1-5; the D gene is possibly TRBD1 (5 bases). This CDR3 is 16 amino acids long. Germline values: CDR1 SGHVS, CDR2 FQNEAQ. The V gene lost 1 base and the J gene lost 1 base, with 11 bases spanning the gap. The DNA for the CDR3 is TGTGCCAGCAGCTTAGGGGGCCCTGGGAGCAATCAGCCCCAGCATTTT. Translated: CASSLGGPGSNQPQHF. The full variable domain, in which reference TRBV7-8 and TRBJ1-5 provide the parts outside the CDR3, is GAGVSQSPRYKVAKRGQDVALRCDPISGHVSLFWYQQALGQGPEFLTYFQNEAQLDKSGLPSDRFFAERPEGSVSTLKIQRTQQEDSAVYLCASSLGGPGSNQPQHFGDGTRLSIL.

The chain is built from TRBV5-4 and TRBJ2-2, with D unclear. Germline V CDR1 and CDR2: SGHNT, YYREEE (reference sequence). Between the trimmed V and J ends, which lost 3 bases and 3 bases, there was a span of 9 bases. The CDR3 runs to 14 residues. The chain's CDR3 is CASSSPDYTGELFF. In DNA form, the CDR3 reads TGTGCCAGCAGCTCCCCTGACTACACCGGGGAGCTGTTTTTT.

V gene TRBV7-2 combines with J gene TRBJ2-1, with 8 positions matching TRBD2. The CDR3 totals 14 residues. Per the germline V gene, CDR1 is SGHTA and CDR2 is FQGNSA. After removal of 10 bases from V and 10 bases from J, the junction contained 15 bases not matched to a gene. The CDR3 region has the DNA TGTGCCACCATGTTGACGGGAGGGCCAAGGGAGCAGTTCTTC. Encoded protein: CATMLTGGPREQFF.

The chain is built from TRBV9 and TRBJ1-5; D is ambiguous. CDR1 and CDR2 (germline): SGDLS, YYNGEE. The germline V and J ends were trimmed by 0 bases and 0 bases, with 7 bases remaining between them. The CDR3 consists of 15 residues. The CDR3: CASSVEADSNQPQHF. The CDR3 region has the DNA TGTGCCAGCAGCGTAGAGGCGGATAGCAATCAGCCCCAGCATTTT.

The chain combines TRBV5-1 with TRBJ2-7; TRBD2 agrees at 13 bases. J was trimmed by 4 bases and V by 4 bases; bases with no gene match: 8. The CDR3 is 16 amino acids. Looked up from germline, CDR1 is SGHRS and CDR2 is YFSETQ. CDR3 in amino acids: CASSPAGTSGTYEQYF. In DNA form, the CDR3 reads TGCGCCAGCAGCCCGGCCGGGACTAGCGGGACATACGAGCAGTACTTC.

The chain is built from TRBV27 and TRBJ2-6, with D uncertain. The germline CDR1 and CDR2 sequences are MNHEY and SMNVEV (reference sequence). V lost 0 bases and J 4 bases, leaving 19 bases between the germline ends. The CDR3 consists of 19 residues. CDR3 bases: TGTGCCAGCAGTTTATCGCAGGCACTCATACACGTGGGGGCCAACGTCCTGACTTTC. It is translated as CASSLSQALIHVGANVLTF.

This chain joins TRBV2 and TRBJ2-1; TRBD1 agrees at 7 bases. The length of the CDR3 is 17 residues. The V and J ends lost 0 bases and 4 bases, in that order; junction bases with no gene match: 9. Germline V lookup: CDR1 SNHLY, CDR2 FYNNEI. CDR3 in DNA: TGTGCCAGCAGTGAAGCGCTTTTACAGGGGCGATACAATGAGCAGTTCTTC. This gives the protein CASSEALLQGRYNEQFF.

The chain employs TRBV28 and TRBJ1-6, with 7 bases lining up with TRBD1. The junction had 9 bases not matched to a gene; V was cut back by 6 bases and J by 7 bases. Germline CDR1 and CDR2: MDHEN and SYDVKM. The CDR3 is 15 amino acids. CDR3 bases: TGTGCCAGCAGCCCACGGGACAGAGAAAATTCACCCCTCCACTTT. Residues: CASSPRDRENSPLHF.

The chain couples TRBV20-1 to TRBJ2-3; TRBD2 matches 14 bases. Germline trimming cut 3 bases from V and 6 bases from J; bases unmatched to any gene: 8. Germline assignment: CDR1 DFQATT and CDR2 SNEGSKA (reference sequence). CDR3 length: 16 residues. The CDR3 region has the DNA TGCAGTGCTAGTAGACTAGCGGGGGGGCCAAGGGATACGCAGTATTTT. Translating gives CSASRLAGGPRDTQYF.